One and the same sample provided the 12 T cell receptor beta chains below, sequenced in a study of T-cell reconstitution after alpha-beta-depleted transplantation in children. Unique molecular identifiers were incorporated when the TCRbeta library was constructed. TCRdb passed the PCR reads through MiXCR, listing each CDR3 protein once. The sample lists 550,000 to 600,000 distinct CDR3 sequences; approximately 22% were seen once. The source was PBMCs, mostly from graft donor cells, collected 360 days after TCRalphabeta/CD19-depleted stem cell transplant. All receptors come from a boy younger than two who had a stem cell transplant for acute myeloid leukemia, so the T cells may come from the graft donor.

This clonotype has a single count. The rearrangement uses TRBV28 and TRBJ2-1; D tentatively fits TRBD1 or TRBD2 (5 bases each). Trimming stripped 2 bases from V and 5 bases from J, with 16 bases between. There are 16 residues in the CDR3. Germline CDR1 MDHEN, CDR2 SYDVKM. CDR3 sequence: CASSLGRKGTNNEQFF. CDR3 in DNA: TGTGCCAGCAGTTTAGGGCGAAAGGGGACCAACAATGAGCAGTTCTTC. The full variable domain, in which reference TRBV28 and TRBJ2-1 provide the parts outside the CDR3, is DVKVTQSSRYLVKRTGEKVFLECVQDMDHENMFWYRQDPGLGLRLIYFSYDVKMKEKGDIPEGYSVSREKKERFSLILESASTNQTSMYLCASSLGRKGTNNEQFFGPGTRLTVL.

This clonotype was observed many times. The chain is built from TRBV20-1 and TRBJ2-2; unclear D gene. The V end lost 1 base, the J end lost 3 bases, and 12 bases lay between the germline ends. Germline-derived CDR1 and CDR2 are DFQATT and SNEGSKA (reference sequence). The CDR3 spans 15 residues. The DNA for the CDR3 is TGCAGTGCTAGAGCTAAGAATACTTACACCGGGGAGCTGTTTTTT. Amino acid sequence: CSARAKNTYTGELFF.

This clonotype has at least ten counts. The chain combines TRBV12-3 or TRBV12-4 with TRBJ2-5; tentative D call: TRBD1 (5 bases). Trimming pared 5 bases from V and 5 bases from J, leaving 12 bases between. The CDR3 is made up of 13 amino acids. This chain's CDR3 is CASSPGKDETQYF. The CDR3 nucleotides are TGTGCCAGCAGTCCAGGGAAGGATGAGACCCAGTACTTC.

The chain carries TRBV7-2 and TRBJ2-2; D is unclear. Trimming removed 10 bases from V and 1 base from J, with 13 bases in between. Germline V lookup: CDR1 SGHTA, CDR2 FQGNSA. The CDR3 length is 14 residues. CDR3 in amino acids: CATFVTGNTGELFF. The CDR3 region has the DNA TGTGCCACCTTTGTGACGGGGAACACCGGGGAGCTGTTTTTT.

This clonotype was observed many times. The chain links TRBV6-5 to TRBJ2-5; no reliable D call. The germline V gene encodes CDR1 MNHEY and CDR2 SVGAGI. CDR3 length equals 16 residues. V was pared by 2 bases and J by 2 bases, with 15 bases between. CDR3 amino acids: CASSYRRQISQETQYF. The CDR3 coding sequence is TGTGCCAGCAGTTACAGGAGACAAATATCTCAAGAGACCCAGTACTTC.

This clonotype was counted many times. This chain uses TRBV7-9 with TRBJ2-3; D call uncertain. Trimming removed 2 bases at V and 5 bases at J, with 14 bases between. There are 15 residues in the CDR3. Germline values: CDR1 SEHNR, CDR2 FQNEAQ (reference sequence). The CDR3 sequence is CASSLQPGVLDTQYF. The CDR3 coding sequence is TGTGCCAGCAGCTTACAGCCAGGAGTGCTAGATACGCAGTATTTT.

The rearrangement joins TRBV12-3 or TRBV12-4 to TRBJ2-5, with TRBD1 identical over 12 bases. The CDR3 has 15 amino acids. The junction had 5 bases not matched to a gene; V was cut back by 5 bases and J by 4 bases. The chain's CDR3 is CASSRGQGAPETQYF. As DNA, the CDR3 is TGTGCCAGCAGTAGGGGACAGGGGGCCCCAGAGACCCAGTACTTC.

This clonotype showed up many times. The chain links TRBV12-5 to TRBJ2-7, with a tentative D call TRBD1 (6 bases). The CDR3 contains 16 residues. The germline gives CDR1 LGHNT, CDR2 FRNRAP. V was trimmed by 0 bases and J by 3 bases, leaving 15 bases between them. The CDR3: CASGLVPGQLSYEQYF. The CDR3 DNA is TGTGCTAGTGGTTTGGTTCCAGGACAGCTAAGCTACGAGCAGTACTTC. Filled out from reference TRBV12-5 and TRBJ2-7, the complete variable domain reads DARVTQTPRHKVTEMGQEVTMRCQPILGHNTVFWYRQTMMQGLELLAYFRNRAPLDDSGMPKDRFSAEMPDATLATLKIQPSEPRDSAVYFCASGLVPGQLSYEQYFGPGTRLTVT.

In this sample, this clonotype turned up a few times. The chain combines TRBV20-1 with TRBJ1-2; possibly TRBD1 for D (5 bases). Trimming removed 3 bases from V and 4 bases from J, with 18 bases in between. This CDR3 contains 15 residues. Looked up from germline, CDR1 is DFQATT and CDR2 is SNEGSKA (reference sequence). The CDR3 coding sequence is TGCAGTGCTAGTAACAGGCCAGATCTCTTCTATGGCTACACCTTC. This translates into CSASNRPDLFYGYTF.

V usage is TRBV5-1 and J usage is TRBJ2-1; the D gene is possibly TRBD2 (5 bases). The germline gives CDR1 SGHRS, CDR2 YFSETQ. The CDR3 has 14 residues. Trimming removed 0 bases at V and 9 bases at J, with 13 bases between. The CDR3 sequence: CASSLEVRAPEQFF. Written as DNA, the CDR3 is TGCGCCAGCAGCTTGGAGGTGCGGGCCCCTGAGCAGTTCTTC.

V is TRBV2 and J is TRBJ1-1; no definite D call. Trimming removed 0 bases at V and 1 base at J, with 9 bases between. The V gene's germline CDR1 is SNHLY and CDR2 FYNNEI. The CDR3 consists of 15 residues. The CDR3 DNA reads as TGTGCCAGCAGTGAAGCGGAGACACCGAACACTGAAGCTTTCTTT. It encodes CASSEAETPNTEAFF.

This clonotype has only a few counts. The rearrangement joins TRBV20-1 to TRBJ2-4, with D perhaps matching TRBD1 (6 bases). V lost 0 bases and J lost 1, with 13 bases in between. From germline, CDR1 is DFQATT and CDR2 SNEGSKA (reference sequence). The length of the CDR3 is 16 residues. In DNA, the CDR3 is TGCAGTGCTAGAGATCGAAGGGGGATGGCCAAAAACATTCAGTACTTC. Encoded protein: CSARDRRGMAKNIQYF.